The present T cell receptor (beta chain) was sequenced within a study of cytomegalovirus exposure and HLA in healthy donors. About the study: Of some 400 genotyped donors, around 80% grouped in the Caucasian-associated ancestry cluster.

As regards this clone: Its antigen is still unknown.

PCR was performed using 60 Vbeta and 13 Jbeta primers. The repertoire was sequenced with immunoSEQ multiplex PCR; TCRdb's copy has only in-frame clones and lacks some. The profile shows approximately 110,000 clones, around 70% of them singletons. This CDR3 has 11 amino acids. Germline V CDR1 and CDR2: SSHAT, FNYEAQ (reference sequence). The V gene lost 8 bases and the J gene lost 6 bases, with 10 bases spanning the gap. General study points: TCR beta V- and J-gene trimming was later associated with a missense DCLRE1C variant. The authors assumed roughly uniform sequencing depth across donors for presence/absence analyses. Several of the most significant clusters were apparently associated with common viral pathogens in a later analysis.

The clonotype originates from a man in his forties or fifties in good health and CMV-seronegative. This chain connects TRBV7-7 to TRBJ1-1; D uncertain. Sequencing was done on a sample of PBMCs. The CDR3 DNA reads as TGTGCCAGCGCGACAAGGTCTGAAGCTTTCTTT. As protein: CASATRSEAFF.